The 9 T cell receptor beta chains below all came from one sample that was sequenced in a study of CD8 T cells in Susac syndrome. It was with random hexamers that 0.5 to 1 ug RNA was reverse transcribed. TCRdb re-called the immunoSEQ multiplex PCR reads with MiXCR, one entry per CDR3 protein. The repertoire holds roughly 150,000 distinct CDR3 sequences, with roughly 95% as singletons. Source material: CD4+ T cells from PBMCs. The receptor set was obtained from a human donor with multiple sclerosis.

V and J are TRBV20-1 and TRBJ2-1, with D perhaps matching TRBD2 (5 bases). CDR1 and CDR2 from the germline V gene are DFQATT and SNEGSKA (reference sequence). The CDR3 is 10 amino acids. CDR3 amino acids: CSPAGNEQFF. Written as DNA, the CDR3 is TGCAGCCCCGCGGGCAATGAGCAGTTCTTC.

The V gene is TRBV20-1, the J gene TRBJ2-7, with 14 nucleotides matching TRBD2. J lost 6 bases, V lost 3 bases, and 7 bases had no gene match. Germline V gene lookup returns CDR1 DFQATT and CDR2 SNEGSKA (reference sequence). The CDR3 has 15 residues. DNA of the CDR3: TGCAGTGCTAGCTCCGGGACTAGCGGGAGTGGCGAGCAGTACTTC. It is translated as CSASSGTSGSGEQYF.

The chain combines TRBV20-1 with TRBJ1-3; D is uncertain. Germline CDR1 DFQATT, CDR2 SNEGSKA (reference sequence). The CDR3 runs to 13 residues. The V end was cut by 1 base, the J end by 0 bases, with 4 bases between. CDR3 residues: CSARASSGNTIYF. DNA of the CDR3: TGCAGTGCTAGAGCCAGCTCTGGAAACACCATATATTTT.

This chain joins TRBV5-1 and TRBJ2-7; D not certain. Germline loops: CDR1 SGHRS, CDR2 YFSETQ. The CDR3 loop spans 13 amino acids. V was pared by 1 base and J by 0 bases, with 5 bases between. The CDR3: CASSLYSSYEQYF. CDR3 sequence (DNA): TGCGCCAGCAGCTTGTACAGCTCCTACGAGCAGTACTTC.

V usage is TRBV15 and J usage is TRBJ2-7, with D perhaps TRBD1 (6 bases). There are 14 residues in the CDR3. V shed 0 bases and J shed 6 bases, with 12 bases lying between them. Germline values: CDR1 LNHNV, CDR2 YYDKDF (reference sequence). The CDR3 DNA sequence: TGTGCCACCAGCAGAGATCAGGGGTCGTTCGAGCAGTACTTC. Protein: CATSRDQGSFEQYF.

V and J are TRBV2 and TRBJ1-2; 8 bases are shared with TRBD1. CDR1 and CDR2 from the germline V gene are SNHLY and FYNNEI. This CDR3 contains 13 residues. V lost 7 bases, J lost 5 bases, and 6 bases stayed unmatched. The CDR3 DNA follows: TGTGCCAGCACCGGGACAGGTTCTTATGGCTACACCTTC. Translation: CASTGTGSYGYTF. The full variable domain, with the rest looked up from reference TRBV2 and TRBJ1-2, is EPEVTQTPSHQVTQMGQEVILRCVPISNHLYFYWYRQILGQKVEFLVSFYNNEISEKSEIFDDQFSVERPDGSNFTLKIRSTKLEDSAMYFCASTGTGSYGYTFGSGTRLTVV.

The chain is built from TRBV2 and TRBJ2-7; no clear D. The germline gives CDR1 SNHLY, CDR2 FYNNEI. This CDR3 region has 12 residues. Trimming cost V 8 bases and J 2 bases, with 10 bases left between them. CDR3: CASSRLTYEQYF. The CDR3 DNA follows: TGTGCCAGCTCGCGGCTGACCTACGAGCAGTACTTC.

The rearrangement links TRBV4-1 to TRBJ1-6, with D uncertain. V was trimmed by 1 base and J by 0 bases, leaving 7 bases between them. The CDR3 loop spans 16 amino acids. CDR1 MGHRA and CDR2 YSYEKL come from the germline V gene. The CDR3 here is CASSQVRSSYNSPLHF. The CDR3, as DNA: TGCGCCAGCAGCCAAGTCCGGAGCTCCTATAATTCACCCCTCCACTTT.

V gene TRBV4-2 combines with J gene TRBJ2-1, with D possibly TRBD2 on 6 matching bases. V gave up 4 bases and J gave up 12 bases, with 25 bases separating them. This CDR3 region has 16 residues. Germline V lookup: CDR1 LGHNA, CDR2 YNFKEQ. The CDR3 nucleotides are TGTGCCAGCAGCCTAGGGGACTCACATTCGGATAGTCCGCAGTTCTTC. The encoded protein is CASSLGDSHSDSPQFF.